Given below is one TCR beta chain in context. Its antigen remains unidentified. Researchers ran the PCR with 60 Vbeta and 13 Jbeta primers. Assay used: immunoSEQ multiplex PCR; TCRdb lists only in-frame clones, some missing. The table includes some 200,000 clones, 75% to 85% detected once. The sample comes from a study of cytomegalovirus exposure and HLA in healthy donors. Study-wide findings and caveats: Productive rates of about 90% or about 30% were seen for most TCR beta V segments in an earlier analysis.

CDR1 and CDR2 from the germline V gene are ENHRY and SYGVKD. The CDR3 is 11 amino acids. The TCR comes from a male donor in good health and CMV-seropositive. The material sequenced was PBMCs. The chain recombines TRBV10-3 with TRBJ2-5; D is ambiguous. The better agreement between TRBJ2-7 and the DNA end casts doubt on the J call. In DNA, the CDR3 is TGTGCCATCAGTGATCTCTACGAGCAGTACTTC. It yields the protein CAISDLYEQYF.